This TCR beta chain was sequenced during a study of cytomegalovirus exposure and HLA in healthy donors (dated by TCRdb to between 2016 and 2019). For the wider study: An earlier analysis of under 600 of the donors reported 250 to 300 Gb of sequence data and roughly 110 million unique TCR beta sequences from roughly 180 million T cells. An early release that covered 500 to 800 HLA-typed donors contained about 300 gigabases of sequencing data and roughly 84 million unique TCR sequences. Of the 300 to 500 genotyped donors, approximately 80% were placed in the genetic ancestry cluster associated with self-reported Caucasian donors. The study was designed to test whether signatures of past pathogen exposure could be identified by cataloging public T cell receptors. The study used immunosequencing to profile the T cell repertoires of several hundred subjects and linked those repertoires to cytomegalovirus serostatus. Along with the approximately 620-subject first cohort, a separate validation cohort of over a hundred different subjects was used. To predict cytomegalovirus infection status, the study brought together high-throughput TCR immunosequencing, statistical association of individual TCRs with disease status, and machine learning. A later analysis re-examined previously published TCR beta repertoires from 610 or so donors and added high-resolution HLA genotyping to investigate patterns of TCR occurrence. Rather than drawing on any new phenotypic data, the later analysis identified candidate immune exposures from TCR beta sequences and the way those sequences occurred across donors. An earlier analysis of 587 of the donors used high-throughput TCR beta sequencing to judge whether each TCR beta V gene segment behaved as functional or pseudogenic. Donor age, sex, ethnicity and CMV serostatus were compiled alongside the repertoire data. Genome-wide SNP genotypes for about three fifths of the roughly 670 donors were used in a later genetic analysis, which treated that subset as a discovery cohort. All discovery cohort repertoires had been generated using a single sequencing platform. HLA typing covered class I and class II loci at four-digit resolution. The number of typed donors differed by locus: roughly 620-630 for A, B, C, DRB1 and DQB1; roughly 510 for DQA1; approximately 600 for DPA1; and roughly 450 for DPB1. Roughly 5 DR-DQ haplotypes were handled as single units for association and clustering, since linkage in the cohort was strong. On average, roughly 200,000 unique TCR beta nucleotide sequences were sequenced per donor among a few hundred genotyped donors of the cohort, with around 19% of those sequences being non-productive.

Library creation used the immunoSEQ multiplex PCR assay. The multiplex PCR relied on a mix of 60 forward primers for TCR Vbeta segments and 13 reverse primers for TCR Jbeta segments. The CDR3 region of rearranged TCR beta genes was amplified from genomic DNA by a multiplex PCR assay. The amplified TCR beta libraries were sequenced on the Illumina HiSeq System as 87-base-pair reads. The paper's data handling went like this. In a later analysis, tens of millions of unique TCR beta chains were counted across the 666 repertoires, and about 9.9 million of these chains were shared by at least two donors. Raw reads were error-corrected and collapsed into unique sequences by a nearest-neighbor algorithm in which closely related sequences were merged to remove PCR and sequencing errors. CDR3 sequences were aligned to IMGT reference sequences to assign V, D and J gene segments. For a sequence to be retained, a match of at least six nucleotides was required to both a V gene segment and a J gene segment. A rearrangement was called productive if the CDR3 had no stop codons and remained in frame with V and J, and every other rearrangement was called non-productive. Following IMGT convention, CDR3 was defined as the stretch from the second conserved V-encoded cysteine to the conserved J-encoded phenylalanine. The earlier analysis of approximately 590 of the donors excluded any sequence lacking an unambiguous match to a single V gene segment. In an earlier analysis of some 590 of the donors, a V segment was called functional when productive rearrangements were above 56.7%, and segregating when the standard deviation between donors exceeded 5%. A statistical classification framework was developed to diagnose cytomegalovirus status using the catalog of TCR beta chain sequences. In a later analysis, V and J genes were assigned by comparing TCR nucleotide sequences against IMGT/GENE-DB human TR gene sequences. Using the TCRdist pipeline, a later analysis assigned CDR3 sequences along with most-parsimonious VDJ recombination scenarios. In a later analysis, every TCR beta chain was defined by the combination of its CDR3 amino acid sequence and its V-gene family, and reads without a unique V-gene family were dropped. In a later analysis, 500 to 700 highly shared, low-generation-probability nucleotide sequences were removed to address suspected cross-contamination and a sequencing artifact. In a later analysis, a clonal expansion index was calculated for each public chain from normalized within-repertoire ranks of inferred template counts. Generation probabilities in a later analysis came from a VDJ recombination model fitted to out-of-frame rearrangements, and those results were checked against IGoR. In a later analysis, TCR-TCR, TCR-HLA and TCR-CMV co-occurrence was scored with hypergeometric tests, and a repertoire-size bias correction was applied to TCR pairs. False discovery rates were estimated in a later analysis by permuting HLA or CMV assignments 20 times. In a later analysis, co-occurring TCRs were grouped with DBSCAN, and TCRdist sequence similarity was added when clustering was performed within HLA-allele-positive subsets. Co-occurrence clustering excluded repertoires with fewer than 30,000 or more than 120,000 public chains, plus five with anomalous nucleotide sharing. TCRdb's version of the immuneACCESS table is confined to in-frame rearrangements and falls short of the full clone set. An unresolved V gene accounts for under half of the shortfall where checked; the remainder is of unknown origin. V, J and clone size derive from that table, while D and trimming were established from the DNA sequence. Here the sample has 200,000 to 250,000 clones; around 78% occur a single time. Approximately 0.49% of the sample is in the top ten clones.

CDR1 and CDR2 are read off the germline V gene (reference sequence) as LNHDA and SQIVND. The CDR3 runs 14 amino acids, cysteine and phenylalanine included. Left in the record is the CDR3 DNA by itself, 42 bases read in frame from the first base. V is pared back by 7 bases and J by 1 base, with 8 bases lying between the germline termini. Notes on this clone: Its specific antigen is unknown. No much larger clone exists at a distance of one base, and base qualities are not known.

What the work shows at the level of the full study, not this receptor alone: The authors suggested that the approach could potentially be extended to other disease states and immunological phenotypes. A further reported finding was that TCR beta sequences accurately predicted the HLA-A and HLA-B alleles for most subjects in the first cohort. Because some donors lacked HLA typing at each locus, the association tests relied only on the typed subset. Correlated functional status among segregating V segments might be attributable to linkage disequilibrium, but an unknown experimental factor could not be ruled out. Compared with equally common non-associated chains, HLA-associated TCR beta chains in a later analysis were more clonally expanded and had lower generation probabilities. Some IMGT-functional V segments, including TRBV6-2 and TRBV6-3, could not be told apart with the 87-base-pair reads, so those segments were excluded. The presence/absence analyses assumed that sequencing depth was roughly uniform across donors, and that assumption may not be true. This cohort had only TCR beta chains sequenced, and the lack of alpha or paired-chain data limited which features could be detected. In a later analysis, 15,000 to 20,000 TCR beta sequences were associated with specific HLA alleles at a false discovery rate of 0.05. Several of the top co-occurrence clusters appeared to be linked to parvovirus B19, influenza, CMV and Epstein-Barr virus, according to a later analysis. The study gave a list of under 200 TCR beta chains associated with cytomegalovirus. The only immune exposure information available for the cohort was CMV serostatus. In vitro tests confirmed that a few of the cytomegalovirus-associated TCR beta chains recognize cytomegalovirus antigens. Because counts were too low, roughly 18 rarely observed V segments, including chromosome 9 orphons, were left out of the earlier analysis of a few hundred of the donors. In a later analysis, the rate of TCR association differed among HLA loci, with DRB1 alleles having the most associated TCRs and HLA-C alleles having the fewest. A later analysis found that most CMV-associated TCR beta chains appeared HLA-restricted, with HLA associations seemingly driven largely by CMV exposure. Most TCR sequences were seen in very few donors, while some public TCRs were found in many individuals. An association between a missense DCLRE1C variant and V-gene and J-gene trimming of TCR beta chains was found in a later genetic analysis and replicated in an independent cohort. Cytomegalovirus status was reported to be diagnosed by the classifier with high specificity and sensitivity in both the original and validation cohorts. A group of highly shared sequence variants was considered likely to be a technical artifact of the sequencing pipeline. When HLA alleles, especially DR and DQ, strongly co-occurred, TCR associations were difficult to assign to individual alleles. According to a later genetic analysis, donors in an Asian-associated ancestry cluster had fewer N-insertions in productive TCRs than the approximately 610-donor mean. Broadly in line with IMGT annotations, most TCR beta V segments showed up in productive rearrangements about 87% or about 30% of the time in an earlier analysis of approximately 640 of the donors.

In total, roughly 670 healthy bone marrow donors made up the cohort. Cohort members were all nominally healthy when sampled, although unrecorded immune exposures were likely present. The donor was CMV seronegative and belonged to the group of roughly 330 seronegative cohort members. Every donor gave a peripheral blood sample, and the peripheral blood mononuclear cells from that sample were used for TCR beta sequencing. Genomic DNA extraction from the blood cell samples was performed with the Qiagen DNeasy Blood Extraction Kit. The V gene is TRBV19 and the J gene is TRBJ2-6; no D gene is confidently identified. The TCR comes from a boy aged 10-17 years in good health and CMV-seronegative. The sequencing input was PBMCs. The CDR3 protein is CASTKNSGANVLTF. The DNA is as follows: TGTGCCAGTACCAAAAATTCTGGGGCCAACGTCCTGACTTTC.